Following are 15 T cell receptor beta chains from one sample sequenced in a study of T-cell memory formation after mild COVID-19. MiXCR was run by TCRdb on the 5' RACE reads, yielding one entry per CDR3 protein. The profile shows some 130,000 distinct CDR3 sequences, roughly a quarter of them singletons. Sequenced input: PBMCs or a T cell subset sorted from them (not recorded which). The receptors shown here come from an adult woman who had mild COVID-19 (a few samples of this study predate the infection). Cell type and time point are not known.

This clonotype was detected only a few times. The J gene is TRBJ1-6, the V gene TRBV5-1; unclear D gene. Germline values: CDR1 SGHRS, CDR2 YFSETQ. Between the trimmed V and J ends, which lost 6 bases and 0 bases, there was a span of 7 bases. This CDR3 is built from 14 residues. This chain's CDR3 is CASKPSSYNSPLHF. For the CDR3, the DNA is TGCGCCAGCAAACCAAGCTCCTATAATTCACCCCTCCACTTT.

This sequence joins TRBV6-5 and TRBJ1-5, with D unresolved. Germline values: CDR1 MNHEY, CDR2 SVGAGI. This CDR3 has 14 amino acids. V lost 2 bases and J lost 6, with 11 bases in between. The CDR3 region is CASSYKGGSQPQHF. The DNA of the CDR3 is TGTGCCAGCAGTTACAAAGGAGGGAGTCAGCCCCAGCATTTT.

The CDR3 sequence is CATSEPRMNNEQFF. The DNA of the CDR3 is TGTGCCACCAGTGAGCCACGGATGAACAATGAGCAGTTCTTC. The chain uses TRBV24-1 and TRBJ2-1; D gene unclear. In germline, CDR1 is KGHDR, CDR2 SFDVKD. The length of the CDR3 is 14 residues. V lost 4 bases and J lost 5, with 11 bases in between.

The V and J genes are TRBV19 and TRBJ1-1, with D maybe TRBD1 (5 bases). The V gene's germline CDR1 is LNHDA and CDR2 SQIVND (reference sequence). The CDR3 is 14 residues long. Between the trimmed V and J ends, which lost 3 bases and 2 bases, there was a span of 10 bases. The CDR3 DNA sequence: TGTGCCAGTAGTATCTCACAGGCTAACACTGAAGCTTTCTTT. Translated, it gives CASSISQANTEAFF.

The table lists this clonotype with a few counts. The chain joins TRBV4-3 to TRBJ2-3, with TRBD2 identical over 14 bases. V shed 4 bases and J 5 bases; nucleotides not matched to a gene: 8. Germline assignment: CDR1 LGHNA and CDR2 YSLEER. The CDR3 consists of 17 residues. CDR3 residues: CASSLREGLAGVDTQYF. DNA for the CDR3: TGCGCCAGCAGCCTCAGGGAGGGACTAGCGGGAGTAGATACGCAGTATTTT.

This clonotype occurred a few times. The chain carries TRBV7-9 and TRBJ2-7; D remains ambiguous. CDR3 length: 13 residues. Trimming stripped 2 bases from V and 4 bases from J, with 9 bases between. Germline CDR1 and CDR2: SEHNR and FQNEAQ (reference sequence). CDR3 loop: CASSLSHGYEQYF. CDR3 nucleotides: TGTGCCAGCAGCTTATCACACGGGTACGAGCAGTACTTC.

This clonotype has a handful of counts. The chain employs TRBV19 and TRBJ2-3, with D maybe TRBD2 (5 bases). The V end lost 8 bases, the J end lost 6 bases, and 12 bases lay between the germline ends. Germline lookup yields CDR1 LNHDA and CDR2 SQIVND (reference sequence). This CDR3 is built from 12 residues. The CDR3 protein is CASCDYPDTQYF. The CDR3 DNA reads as TGTGCCAGTTGCGACTACCCCGATACGCAGTATTTT.

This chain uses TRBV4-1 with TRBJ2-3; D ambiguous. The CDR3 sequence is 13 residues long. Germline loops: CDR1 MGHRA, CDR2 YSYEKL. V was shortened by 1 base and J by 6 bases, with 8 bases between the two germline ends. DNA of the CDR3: TGCGCCAGCAGCCAAGGACATGCCGATACGCAGTATTTT. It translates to CASSQGHADTQYF.

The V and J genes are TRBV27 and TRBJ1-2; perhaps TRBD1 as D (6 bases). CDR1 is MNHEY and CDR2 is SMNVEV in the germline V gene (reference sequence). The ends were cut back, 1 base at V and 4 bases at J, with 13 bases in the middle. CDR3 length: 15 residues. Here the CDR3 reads CASSLLAGALYGYTF. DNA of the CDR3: TGTGCCAGCAGTTTATTGGCAGGGGCCCTCTATGGCTACACCTTC.

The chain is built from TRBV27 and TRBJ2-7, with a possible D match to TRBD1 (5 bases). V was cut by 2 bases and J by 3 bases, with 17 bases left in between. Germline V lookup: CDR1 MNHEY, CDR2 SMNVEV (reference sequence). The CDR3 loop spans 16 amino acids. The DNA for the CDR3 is TGTGCCAGCAGTTTAAGGGGCAGGCCTCCCGGCTACGAGCAGTACTTC. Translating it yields CASSLRGRPPGYEQYF.

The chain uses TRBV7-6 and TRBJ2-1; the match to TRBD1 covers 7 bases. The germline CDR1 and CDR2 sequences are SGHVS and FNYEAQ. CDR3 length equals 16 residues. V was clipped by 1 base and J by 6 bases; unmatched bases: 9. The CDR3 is CASSLDVGTAFNEQFF. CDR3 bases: TGTGCCAGCAGCTTAGACGTAGGGACAGCTTTCAATGAGCAGTTCTTC.

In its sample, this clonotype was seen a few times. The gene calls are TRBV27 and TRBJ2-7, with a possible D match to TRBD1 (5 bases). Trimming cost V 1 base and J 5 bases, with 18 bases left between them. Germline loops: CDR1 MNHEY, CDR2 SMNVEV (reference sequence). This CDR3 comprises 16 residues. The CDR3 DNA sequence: TGTGCCAGCAGTTTATACCTTCCAGGGTCCACCGACGAGCAGTACTTC. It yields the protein CASSLYLPGSTDEQYF.

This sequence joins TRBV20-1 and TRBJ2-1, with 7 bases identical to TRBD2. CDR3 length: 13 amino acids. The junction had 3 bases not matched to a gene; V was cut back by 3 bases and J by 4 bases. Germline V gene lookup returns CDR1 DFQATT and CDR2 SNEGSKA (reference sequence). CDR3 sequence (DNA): TGCAGTGCTAGTACTAGCGTTTACAATGAGCAGTTCTTC. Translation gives CSASTSVYNEQFF.

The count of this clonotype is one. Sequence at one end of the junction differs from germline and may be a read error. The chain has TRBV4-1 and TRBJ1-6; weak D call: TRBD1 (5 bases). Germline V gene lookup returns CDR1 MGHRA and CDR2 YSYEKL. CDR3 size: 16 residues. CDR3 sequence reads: CASSQDGRGQNSPLNF. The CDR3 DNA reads TGCGCCAGCAGCCAAGATGGTCGGGGCCAGAATTCACCCCTCAACTTT.

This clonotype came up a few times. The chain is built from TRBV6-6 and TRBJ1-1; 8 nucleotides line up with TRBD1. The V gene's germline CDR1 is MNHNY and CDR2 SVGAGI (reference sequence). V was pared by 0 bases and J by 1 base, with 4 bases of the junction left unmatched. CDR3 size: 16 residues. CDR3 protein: CASSYSQGERNTEAFF. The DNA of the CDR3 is TGTGCCAGCAGTTACTCACAGGGGGAAAGGAACACTGAAGCTTTCTTT.